One sample yielded the 25 T cell receptor beta chains listed below, sequenced in a study of T cell changes during pregnancy in multiple sclerosis. Profiling relied on immunoSEQ multiplex PCR, and the TCRdb table lists in-frame clones only, not all of them. The data show 85,000 to 100,000 clones, with about 92% seen just once and roughly 1.4% held by the top ten. This material consisted of peripheral blood, taken in the first trimester of pregnancy. Every receptor here comes from a female donor with multiple sclerosis, enrolled in a pregnancy study.

The chain has TRBV27 and TRBJ1-4; tentative D call: TRBD1 (5 bases). The CDR3 length is 15 residues. V was shortened by 5 bases and J by 2 bases, with 12 bases between the two germline ends. Germline loops: CDR1 MNHEY, CDR2 SMNVEV (reference sequence). CDR3 DNA sequence: TGTGCCAGCAGTCCGCGGGGGGGGACTAATGAAAAACTGTTTTTT. As protein: CASSPRGGTNEKLFF.

The chain recombines TRBV4-2 with TRBJ1-1; the match to TRBD1 covers 7 bases. Germline V gene sequence: CDR1 LGHNA, CDR2 YNFKEQ. This CDR3 spans 20 amino acids. With V trimmed by 1 base and J by 1 base, 18 bases remained unmatched. The CDR3 is CASSQGYPLGLTGPNTEAFF. The CDR3 DNA is TGTGCCAGCAGCCAAGGTTACCCACTCGGGTTGACAGGGCCGAACACTGAAGCTTTCTTT.

This sequence joins TRBV7-9 and TRBJ2-7, with 7 bases that match TRBD1. CDR1 and CDR2 (germline): SEHNR, FQNEAQ (reference sequence). This CDR3 is 13 amino acids long. V trimming: 7 bases; J trimming: 2 bases; junction bases outside the gene matches: 5. DNA for the CDR3: TGTGCCAGCACCGAACAGGGGCCCTACGAGCAGTACTTC. It specifies CASTEQGPYEQYF.

This chain joins TRBV4-1 and TRBJ2-1; D possibly corresponds to TRBD2 (6 bases). CDR1 is MGHRA and CDR2 is YSYEKL in the germline V gene. V was pared by 4 bases and J by 3 bases, with 19 bases between. The CDR3 runs to 17 residues. The CDR3 DNA reads as TGCGCCAGCAGCCCCGAAGGAGGGGCCTCGCGCTACAATGAGCAGTTCTTC. Protein product: CASSPEGGASRYNEQFF.

This clone was counted a single time. The rearrangement uses TRBV12-5 and TRBJ2-1; TRBD1 matches at 11 bases. J lost 4 bases, V lost 0 bases, and 5 bases had no gene match. This CDR3 comprises 17 residues. CDR1 is LGHNT, CDR2 FRNRAP, per germline. The chain's CDR3 is CASGLVLDRGRYNEQFF. DNA of the CDR3: TGTGCTAGTGGTTTGGTTTTGGACAGGGGGCGGTACAATGAGCAGTTCTTC.

V usage is TRBV6-5 and J usage is TRBJ1-2; 8 nucleotides align to TRBD1. Germline assignment: CDR1 MNHEY and CDR2 SVGAGI. The junction had 7 bases not matched to a gene; V was cut back by 5 bases and J by 8 bases. The CDR3 has 13 amino acids. CDR3 protein: CASSPDRDRGYTF. CDR3 bases: TGTGCCAGCAGTCCGGACAGGGATCGAGGCTACACCTTC.

The V call is TRBV15, the J call TRBJ1-1, with a weak D call TRBD1 (5 bases). The germline V gene encodes CDR1 LNHNV and CDR2 YYDKDF (reference sequence). The CDR3 has 16 amino acids. Trimming stripped 0 bases from V and 5 bases from J, with 16 bases between. The CDR3 DNA follows: TGTGCCACCAGCAGAGACCCGATGACTCGGGGGACTGAAGCTTTCTTT. The encoded protein is CATSRDPMTRGTEAFF. Drawing the rest from reference TRBV15 and TRBJ1-1, the complete variable domain is DAMVIQNPRYQVTQFGKPVTLSCSQTLNHNVMYWYQQKSSQAPKLLFHYYDKDFNNEADTPDNFQSRRPNTSFCFLDIRSPGLGDTAMYLCATSRDPMTRGTEAFFGQGTRLTVV.

J is TRBJ1-2 and V is TRBV15, with TRBD1 matching 7 bases. The germline gives CDR1 LNHNV, CDR2 YYDKDF (reference sequence). With 8 bases clipped from V and 7 bases from J, the junction kept 13 bases outside the gene matches. The CDR3 loop spans 14 amino acids. CDR3 in amino acids: CATGQTGDDAGYTF. As DNA, the CDR3 is TGTGCCACCGGCCAAACAGGGGATGACGCTGGCTACACCTTC.

The chain employs TRBV20-1 and TRBJ1-1; D unclear. The ends were cut back, 3 bases at V and 5 bases at J, with 4 bases in the middle. Per the germline V gene, CDR1 is DFQATT and CDR2 is SNEGSKA (reference sequence). CDR3 length: 10 residues. CDR3 sequence reads: CSASRTEAFF. The CDR3 DNA reads TGCAGTGCTAGTAGAACTGAAGCTTTCTTT.

This chain connects TRBV30 to TRBJ2-3, with 7 bases lining up with TRBD2. CDR3 length equals 17 residues. After removal of 2 bases from V and 3 bases from J, the junction contained 14 bases not matched to a gene. The V gene's germline CDR1 is GTSNPN and CDR2 SVGIG (reference sequence). In DNA form, the CDR3 reads TGTGCCTGGAGTACAATCGGTCTAGCGGCAGGGACAGATACGCAGTATTTT. Protein product: CAWSTIGLAAGTDTQYF.

The rearrangement links TRBV4-3 to TRBJ2-3; 11 bases agree with TRBD2. In germline, CDR1 is LGHNA, CDR2 YSLEER. V shed 4 bases and J 0 bases; nucleotides not matched to a gene: 6. This CDR3 has 17 residues. The DNA of the CDR3 is TGCGCCAGCAGCCTCGGGACTAGCGGTGCTAGCACAGATACGCAGTATTTT. It encodes CASSLGTSGASTDTQYF.

The chain uses TRBV7-2 and TRBJ2-1, with 7 bases lining up with TRBD2. Germline assignment: CDR1 SGHTA and CDR2 FQGNSA. V lost 5 bases to trimming and J lost 4 bases; unmatched junction nucleotides: 11. The length of the CDR3 is 16 residues. Written as DNA, the CDR3 is TGTGCCAGCAGCAGGGAGGGGACTCCTGGGTACAATGAGCAGTTCTTC. Protein product: CASSREGTPGYNEQFF.

V gene TRBV9 combines with J gene TRBJ2-7; 8 bases are shared with TRBD1. This CDR3 has 15 residues. With 0 bases clipped from V and 8 bases from J, the junction kept 10 bases outside the gene matches. The germline V gene encodes CDR1 SGDLS and CDR2 YYNGEE. The CDR3 protein is CASSVAADRAFKQYF. CDR3 in DNA: TGTGCCAGCAGCGTAGCAGCGGACAGGGCGTTTAAGCAGTACTTC. The complete variable domain, with remaining parts taken from reference TRBV9 and TRBJ2-7, reads DSGVTQTPKHLITATGQRVTLRCSPRSGDLSVYWYQQSLDQGLQFLIQYYNGEERAKGNILERFSAQQFPDLHSELNLSSLELGDSALYFCASSVAADRAFKQYFGPGTRLTVT.

The V gene is TRBV28, the J gene TRBJ1-1; 9 nucleotides line up with TRBD1. Germline assignment: CDR1 MDHEN and CDR2 SYDVKM. V lost 6 bases, J lost 5 bases, and 10 bases stayed unmatched. The CDR3 has 15 residues. In DNA, the CDR3 is TGTGCCAGCAGAACCTACAGGGGGCCGGCGACTGAAGCTTTCTTT. Residues: CASRTYRGPATEAFF.

The chain recombines TRBV7-9 with TRBJ2-2, with D possibly TRBD2 on 6 matching bases. The V end was cut by 4 bases, the J end by 8 bases, with 11 bases between. The CDR3 is 13 amino acids. Looked up from germline, CDR1 is SEHNR and CDR2 is FQNEAQ (reference sequence). CDR3 in DNA: TGTGCCAGCAGCTCGGGACTGTCTGGGGAGCTGTTTTTT. Translation gives CASSSGLSGELFF.

The chain carries TRBV5-1 and TRBJ2-5; 9 bases fit TRBD1. V lost 4 bases to trimming and J lost 14 bases; unmatched junction nucleotides: 12. The germline V gene encodes CDR1 SGHRS and CDR2 YFSETQ. The CDR3 runs 13 residues. CDR3 DNA sequence: TGCGCCAGCAGCACGGAACAACAGGGGGCCCCCTACTTC. It codes for CASSTEQQGAPYF. Looking up the rest from reference TRBV5-1 and TRBJ2-5 gives the full variable domain: KAGVTQTPRYLIKTRGQQVTLSCSPISGHRSVSWYQQTPGQGLQFLFEYFSETQRNKGNFPGRFSGRQFSNSRSEMNVSTLELGDSALYLCASSTEQQGAPYFGPGTRLLVL.

The CDR3 loop is CASSRISGTGLNEQFF. In DNA, the CDR3 is TGTGCCAGCAGCCGAATCTCGGGAACAGGGCTCAATGAGCAGTTCTTC. The chain employs TRBV11-2 and TRBJ2-1, with D perhaps matching TRBD1 (6 bases). Germline V gene lookup returns CDR1 SGHAT and CDR2 FQNNGV. CDR3 length: 16 amino acids. V lost 5 bases, J lost 6 bases, and 20 bases lay in between.

This clone was found once. The chain recombines TRBV7-9 with TRBJ2-5; maybe TRBD1 (5 bases). CDR1 and CDR2 (germline): SEHNR, FQNEAQ (reference sequence). The ends were cut back, 2 bases at V and 3 bases at J, with 10 bases in the middle. This CDR3 is built from 14 residues. The CDR3: CASSLRVDKETQYF. The CDR3 region has the DNA TGTGCCAGCAGCTTAAGGGTGGACAAAGAGACCCAGTACTTC.

This chain uses TRBV28 with TRBJ2-7, with TRBD1 identical over 11 bases. V gave up 6 bases and J gave up 1 base; unmatched junction bases: 17. Germline CDR1 reads MDHEN; CDR2 reads SYDVKM. CDR3 length equals 19 residues. The DNA of the CDR3 is TGTGCCAGCAGCCCCATCAACCCCGGGACAGGGGGAATATCCTACGAGCAGTACTTC. Protein product: CASSPINPGTGGISYEQYF.

In its sample, this clone was seen a few times. The CDR3: CASSLRGGYAFF. The DNA for the CDR3 is TGTGCCAGCAGCTTGCGAGGCGGGTATGCTTTCTTT. V is TRBV5-6 and J is TRBJ1-1; D is unclear. The CDR3 spans 12 residues. Germline CDR1 is SGHDT and CDR2 is YYEEEE. V was clipped by 1 base and J by 11 bases, with 12 bases between them.

This clone turned up a few times. The V and J genes are TRBV11-3 and TRBJ2-1; TRBD2 is a possible D gene (5 bases). This CDR3 comprises 14 residues. V was cut by 2 bases and J by 9 bases, with 14 bases left in between. Germline CDR1 reads SGHNT; CDR2 reads YENEEA. The CDR3 here is CASSLLTGIGEQFF. As DNA, the CDR3 is TGTGCCAGCAGCTTATTGACGGGGATAGGTGAGCAGTTCTTC.

This rearrangement joins TRBV11-2 to TRBJ2-7; TRBD1 is a possible D gene (7 bases). Trimming cost V 5 bases and J 2 bases, with 16 bases left between them. Germline-derived CDR1 and CDR2 are SGHAT and FQNNGV. The CDR3 has 15 amino acids. CDR3 in amino acids: CASSPHGGGPYEQYF. CDR3 DNA: TGTGCCAGCAGCCCCCATGGAGGGGGCCCCTACGAGCAGTACTTC.

The chain links TRBV4-3 to TRBJ2-2, with 10 nucleotides matching TRBD2. Germline CDR1 is LGHNA and CDR2 is YSLEER. The CDR3 has 16 amino acids. V was clipped by 5 bases and J by 1 base; unmatched bases: 4. The CDR3 DNA reads as TGCGCCAGCAGCGAACTAGCGGGATGGAACACCGGGGAGCTGTTTTTT. Its translation: CASSELAGWNTGELFF.

The chain uses TRBV9 and TRBJ2-1, with TRBD2 matching over 8 bases. This CDR3 region has 17 residues. Germline assignment: CDR1 SGDLS and CDR2 YYNGEE. V shed 1 base and J 4 bases; nucleotides not matched to a gene: 10. Written as DNA, the CDR3 is TGTGCCAGCAGCGTAACCCAAAGCGGGAGAACTTACAATGAGCAGTTCTTC. It codes for CASSVTQSGRTYNEQFF.

This clone was observed a few times. The chain couples TRBV6-1 to TRBJ1-2; D is perhaps TRBD1 (5 bases). This CDR3 region has 16 residues. Germline V gene data show CDR1 as MNHNS and CDR2 as SASEGT. With 4 bases removed from V and 5 bases from J, the gap between germline ends came to 20 bases. The DNA of the CDR3 is TGTGCCAGCAGTGCAGGGATTAAGGGAAGGGAATATGGCTACACCTTC. Its protein product is CASSAGIKGREYGYTF.